The following is a TCR beta chain sequence with its context. The antigen remains unidentified. This sample was taken from a study of T-cell reconstitution after alpha-beta-depleted transplantation in children. Findings of the study overall: Reportedly, only several hundred clones from non-depleted graft cells drove alpha-beta T-cell counts at about two months. The origin of high day-60 TCRbeta diversity in some patients lay in surviving recipient T cells and thymic progenitors.

The TCRbeta library incorporated unique molecular identifiers. Each CDR3 protein gets one entry after TCRdb re-called the PCR reads with MiXCR. The sample contains fewer than 550,000 distinct CDR3 sequences, about 11% of which appear only once. The sequenced sample was PBMCs, obtained before TCRalphabeta/CD19-depleted stem cell transplant. The clonotype was recovered from a child aged 2-15 years with inherited bone marrow failure, due to receive a stem cell transplant.

CDR3 in amino acids: CSVRGTSGKDEQYF. The CDR3 DNA is TGCAGCGTTCGGGGGACTAGCGGGAAGGACGAGCAGTACTTC. The chain joins TRBV29-1 to TRBJ2-7; 13 positions agree with TRBD2. The V gene end was trimmed by 5 bases and the J gene end by 5 bases; junction bases not matched to a gene: 6. Germline V gene data show CDR1 as SQVTM and CDR2 as ANQGSEA. This CDR3 comprises 14 residues.